A selection of T cell receptor beta chains follows, all from one sample in a study of blood T cell repertoires in COVID-19. This table comes from immunoSEQ multiplex PCR, and its TCRdb copy is limited to in-frame clones, with some not included. In the table there are over 250,000 clones, around 85% of which are singletons. Specimen: peripheral blood. Receptor source: a man between 45 and 60 years old with active or convalescent COVID-19. CDR3s include the opening cysteine and the closing phenylalanine or tryptophan. The order of the fields is D gene, clone size, J gene, V gene, CDR3 length, CDR3 protein, CDR3 DNA. A D gene is named only where the DNA matches it firmly. Size values are once, few and many counts, or a class for expanded clones, and some rows have none.

-	-	TRBJ2-5	TRBV11-2	17	CASSLWGLAEYSETQYF	TGTGCCAGCAGCTTATGGGGCTTAGCCGAATATTCAGAGACCCAGTACTTC
-	-	TRBJ2-5	TRBV29-1	11	CSVVFSETQYF	TGCAGCGTTGTATTTTCGGAGACCCAGTACTTC
-	-	TRBJ2-3	TRBV12-3/TRBV12-4	13	CASSYSGTDTQYF	TGTGCCAGCAGTTACTCAGGGACAGATACGCAGTATTTT
-	few	TRBJ1-5	TRBV4-2	15	CASSQDRRGTQPQHF	TGTGCCAGCAGCCAAGATCGAAGGGGGACTCAGCCCCAGCATTTT
-	-	TRBJ2-7	TRBV7-9	14	CASGRGRATYEQYF	TGTGCCAGCGGGCGGGGCAGGGCAACCTACGAGCAGTACTTC
TRBD1	-	TRBJ1-2	TRBV18	16	CASSPQENTGVYGYTF	TGTGCCAGCTCACCGCAAGAAAATACAGGGGTCTATGGCTACACCTTC
-	-	TRBJ2-7	TRBV6-2/TRBV6-3	14	CASSYSRLVGEQYF	TGTGCCAGCAGTTACTCTAGACTAGTCGGCGAGCAGTACTTC
-	-	TRBJ2-1	TRBV3-1/TRBV3-2	13	CASSPGTFGEQFF	TGTGCCAGCAGCCCCGGGACTTTTGGGGAGCAGTTCTTC
-	-	TRBJ2-1	TRBV11-3	16	CASSLESGSSVREQFF	TGTGCCAGCAGCTTAGAAAGCGGGTCTTCAGTACGAGAGCAGTTCTTC
TRBD1	once	TRBJ1-4	TRBV6-5	14	CASRTTGGSEKLFF	TGTGCCAGCAGGACGACAGGGGGCAGTGAAAAACTGTTTTTT
-	-	TRBJ1-3	TRBV11-2	15	CASSRGASSGNTIYF	TGTGCCAGCAGCCGGGGGGCATCCTCTGGAAACACCATATATTTT
-	-	TRBJ1-1	TRBV2	12	CASTRQIFEAFF	TGTGCCAGCACCCGACAGATATTTGAAGCTTTCTTT
TRBD1	-	TRBJ1-6	TRBV5-4	18	CASSRDREGGALNSPLHF	TGTGCCAGCAGCCGGGACAGGGAGGGAGGGGCCCTGAATTCACCCCTCCACTTT
-	few	TRBJ1-2	TRBV27	13	CASSPGIPYGYTF	TGTGCCAGCAGCCCCGGTATCCCCTATGGCTACACCTTC
-	once	TRBJ2-6	TRBV4-2	16	CASSQDSRSGANVLTF	TGTGCCAGCAGCCAAGATTCACGTAGTGGGGCCAACGTCCTGACTTTC
-	-	TRBJ2-7	TRBV2	15	CASSEGGSGGHEQYF	TGTGCCAGCAGTGAAGGAGGGTCGGGGGGCCACGAGCAGTACTTC
TRBD2	few	TRBJ2-1	TRBV4-1	20	CASSPWGLAGGGGFDNEQFF	TGCGCCAGCAGCCCCTGGGGACTAGCGGGAGGAGGCGGTTTTGACAATGAGCAGTTCTTC
-	once	TRBJ1-5	TRBV6-5	12	CARWGPDQPQHF	TGTGCCAGGTGGGGCCCGGATCAGCCCCAGCATTTT
-	-	TRBJ1-6	TRBV19	14	CASSIGAGYSPLHF	TGTGCCAGTAGTATTGGTGCAGGTTATTCACCCCTCCACTTT
-	-	TRBJ1-3	TRBV9	15	CASTGGLGSGNTIYF	TGTGCCAGCACCGGAGGGCTGGGCTCTGGAAACACCATATATTTT
-	-	TRBJ2-2	TRBV6-5	13	CASSYRVTGELFF	TGTGCCAGCAGTTACCGGGTCACCGGGGAGCTGTTTTTT
-	-	TRBJ2-1	TRBV5-6	16	CASSLYGDNSYNEQFF	TGTGCCAGCAGCTTGTACGGGGACAACTCCTACAATGAGCAGTTCTTC
TRBD2	-	TRBJ2-5	TRBV5-4	15	CASSSLAGSRETQYF	TGTGCCAGCAGCTCTTTAGCGGGATCCCGGGAGACCCAGTACTTC
TRBD2	-	TRBJ2-5	TRBV30	13	CAWRAGVPETQYF	TGTGCCTGGAGAGCGGGAGTCCCCGAGACCCAGTACTTC
TRBD2	-	TRBJ2-2	TRBV28	15	CASSEIAGGTGELFF	TGTGCCAGCAGTGAGATAGCGGGAGGCACCGGGGAGCTGTTTTTT
-	-	TRBJ1-5	TRBV7-9	14	CASSFDSDHQPQHF	TGTGCCAGCAGCTTTGATAGCGACCATCAGCCCCAGCATTTT
TRBD2	-	TRBJ2-1	TRBV2	15	CASRRLAGGPGEQFF	TGTGCCAGCAGAAGACTAGCGGGAGGGCCCGGTGAGCAGTTCTTC
-	-	TRBJ1-1	TRBV5-1	16	CASSGSSGSSDTEAFF	TGCGCCAGCAGCGGGTCCTCAGGTTCCTCGGACACTGAAGCTTTCTTT
-	few	TRBJ1-1	TRBV5-1	13	CASSLSGRTEAFF	TGCGCCAGCAGCTTGTCCGGGAGGACTGAAGCTTTCTTT
TRBD1	-	TRBJ2-3	TRBV5-4	16	CASSLRTGGSTDTQYF	TGTGCCAGCAGTCTTCGGACAGGGGGTAGCACAGATACGCAGTATTTT
-	-	TRBJ2-7	TRBV5-5	14	CASSYPLYSYEQYF	TGTGCCAGCAGCTATCCCTTGTACTCCTACGAGCAGTACTTC
TRBD2	-	TRBJ2-2	TRBV5-1	18	CASSLYGLAGRNTGELFF	TGCGCCAGCAGCTTGTATGGACTAGCGGGCCGAAACACCGGGGAGCTGTTTTTT
TRBD1	-	TRBJ1-3	TRBV7-9	16	CASSSYDRAAGNTIYF	TGTGCCAGCAGCTCCTATGACAGGGCGGCTGGAAACACCATATATTTT
-	-	TRBJ2-2	TRBV18	17	CASSPLSGQSNTGELFF	TGTGCCAGCTCACCACTTAGCGGCCAAAGTAACACCGGGGAGCTGTTTTTT
TRBD1	few	TRBJ2-7	TRBV28	15	CASSRPGQGTYEQYF	TGTGCCAGCAGCCGACCGGGACAGGGGACCTACGAGCAGTACTTC
-	-	TRBJ1-5	TRBV7-8	17	CASSLVGEDGGNQPQHF	TGTGCCAGCAGCTTAGTAGGGGAGGACGGGGGGAATCAGCCCCAGCATTTT
TRBD2	-	TRBJ2-7	TRBV3-1/TRBV3-2	17	CASSQPTTLAGDYEQYF	TGTGCCAGCAGCCAACCTACCACACTAGCGGGAGACTACGAGCAGTACTTC
-	-	TRBJ2-1	TRBV4-3	15	CASSPPSGLNDEQFF	TGCGCCAGCAGCCCTCCCAGTGGACTAAACGATGAGCAGTTCTTC
TRBD1	-	TRBJ2-1	TRBV5-4	15	CASSSRGTSTNEQFF	TGTGCCAGCAGTTCCAGGGGGACGTCTACCAATGAGCAGTTCTTC
TRBD2	-	TRBJ2-1	TRBV11-2	16	CASSILAGISYNEQFF	TGTGCCAGCAGCATTCTAGCGGGAATCTCCTACAATGAGCAGTTCTTC
-	-	TRBJ1-3	TRBV5-5	16	CASSPSSRVTGNTIYF	TGTGCCAGCAGCCCCTCCTCACGGGTAACTGGAAACACCATATATTTT
-	-	TRBJ1-4	TRBV5-1	15	CASTFGGVSNEKLFF	TGCGCCAGCACCTTCGGGGGGGTATCTAATGAAAAACTGTTTTTT
-	-	TRBJ1-6	TRBV7-9	14	CASSLADNNSPLHF	TGTGCCAGCAGCTTAGCGGACAATAATTCACCCCTCCACTTT
TRBD2	-	TRBJ2-1	TRBV2	13	CASSVGRADEQFF	TGTGCCAGCAGTGTTGGGAGGGCAGATGAGCAGTTCTTC
-	-	TRBJ1-3	TRBV12-3/TRBV12-4	13	CASTSREGNTIYF	TGTGCCAGCACTAGTCGCGAAGGAAACACCATATATTTT
-	-	TRBJ2-2	TRBV2	13	CASTQTGSGELFF	TGTGCCAGCACCCAAACGGGGTCCGGGGAGCTGTTTTTT
-	-	TRBJ1-5	TRBV7-2	15	CASSLDRRTIQPQHF	TGTGCCAGCAGCTTAGATAGGAGGACGATTCAGCCCCAGCATTTT
-	-	TRBJ2-6	TRBV6-1	16	CASSEATGTGANVLTF	TGTGCCAGCAGTGAAGCTACGGGGACTGGGGCCAACGTCCTGACTTTC
-	-	TRBJ2-1	TRBV6-5	12	CASSYSEVEQFF	TGTGCCAGCAGTTACTCTGAGGTTGAGCAGTTCTTC
TRBD1	-	TRBJ2-4	TRBV5-3	21	CARSPGVRSSVDRNTKNIQYF	TGTGCCAGAAGCCCCGGCGTGAGGTCCTCCGTGGACAGGAACACCAAAAACATTCAGTACTTC
TRBD1	-	TRBJ2-7	TRBV9	15	CASSVHPTGESEQYF	TGTGCCAGCAGCGTTCACCCGACAGGGGAGAGCGAGCAGTACTTC
TRBD1	-	TRBJ1-1	TRBV5-1	15	CASSLGQGAVTEAFF	TGCGCCAGCAGCTTAGGACAGGGGGCGGTCACTGAAGCTTTCTTT
TRBD1	-	TRBJ1-1	TRBV7-2	13	CASSPTGVDVAFF	TGTGCCAGCAGCCCCACAGGGGTTGACGTGGCTTTCTTT
-	-	TRBJ2-1	TRBV7-9	15	CASSPLAKSYNEQFF	TGTGCCAGCAGCCCACTAGCCAAGTCCTACAATGAGCAGTTCTTC
-	once	TRBJ1-5	TRBV19	12	CASGQEEQPQHF	TGTGCCAGTGGGCAGGAAGAACAGCCCCAGCATTTT
-	-	TRBJ2-2	TRBV7-8	14	CASSLTGVTGELFF	TGTGCCAGCAGCTTAACCGGGGTCACCGGGGAGCTGTTTTTT
TRBD2	-	TRBJ2-7	TRBV7-8	15	CASSRAGLAPYEQYF	TGTGCCAGCAGCCGAGCAGGACTAGCTCCCTACGAGCAGTACTTC